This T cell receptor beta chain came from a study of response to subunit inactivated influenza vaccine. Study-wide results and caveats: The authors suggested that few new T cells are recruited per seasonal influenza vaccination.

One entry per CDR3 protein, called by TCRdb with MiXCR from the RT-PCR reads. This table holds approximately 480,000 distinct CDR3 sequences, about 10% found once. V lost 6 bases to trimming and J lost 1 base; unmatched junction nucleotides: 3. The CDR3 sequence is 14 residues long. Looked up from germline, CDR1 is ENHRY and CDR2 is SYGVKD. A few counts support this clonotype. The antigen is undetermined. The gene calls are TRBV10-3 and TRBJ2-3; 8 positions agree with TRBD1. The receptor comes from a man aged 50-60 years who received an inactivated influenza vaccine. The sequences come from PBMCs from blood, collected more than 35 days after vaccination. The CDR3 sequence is CAIRKGQGTDTQYF. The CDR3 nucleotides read TGTGCCATCAGGAAGGGACAGGGCACAGATACGCAGTATTTT.